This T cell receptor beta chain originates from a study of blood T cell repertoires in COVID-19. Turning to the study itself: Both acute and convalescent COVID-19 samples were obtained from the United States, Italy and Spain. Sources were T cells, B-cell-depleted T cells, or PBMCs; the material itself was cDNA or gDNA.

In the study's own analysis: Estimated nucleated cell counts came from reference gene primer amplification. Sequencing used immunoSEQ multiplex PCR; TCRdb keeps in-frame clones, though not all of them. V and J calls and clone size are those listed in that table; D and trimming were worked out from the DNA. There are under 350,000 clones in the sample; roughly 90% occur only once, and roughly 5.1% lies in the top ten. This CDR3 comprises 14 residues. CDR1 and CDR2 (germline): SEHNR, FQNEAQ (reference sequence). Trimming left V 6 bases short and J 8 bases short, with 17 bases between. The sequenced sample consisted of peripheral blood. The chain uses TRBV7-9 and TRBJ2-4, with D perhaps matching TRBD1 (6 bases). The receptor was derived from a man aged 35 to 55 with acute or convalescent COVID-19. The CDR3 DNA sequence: TGTGCCAGCAGACCCGCAGGGGCGAGGGACATTCAGTACTTC. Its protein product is CASRPAGARDIQYF.